This entry is about one TCR beta chain. Its target antigen remains unknown. Receptor libraries were prepared by the immunoSEQ multiplex PCR assay. For the multiplex PCR, a mixture combining 60 forward primers for TCR Vbeta segments and 13 reverse primers for TCR Jbeta segments was used. The CDR3 region of rearranged TCR beta genes was amplified from genomic DNA with a multiplex PCR assay. The Illumina HiSeq System was used to sequence the amplified TCR beta libraries as 87-base-pair reads. The original methods were these. A later analysis counted some 74 million unique TCR beta chains across the 550 to 800 repertoires, and some 11 million of these chains were shared by at least two donors. To remove PCR and sequencing errors, raw reads were error-corrected and collapsed into unique sequences using a nearest-neighbor algorithm that merged closely related sequences. To assign V, D and J gene segments, CDR3 sequences were aligned to IMGT reference sequences. For a sequence to be retained, a match of at least six nucleotides was required to both a V gene segment and a J gene segment. Rearrangements were called productive when the CDR3 lacked stop codons and stayed in frame with V and J; all others were non-productive. Following IMGT convention, CDR3 was defined as the stretch from the second conserved V-encoded cysteine up to the conserved J-encoded phenylalanine. The earlier analysis of about 590 of the donors excluded sequences that lacked an unambiguous match to a single V gene segment. An earlier analysis of 500 to 600 of the donors classified V segments as functional when productive rearrangements were above 56.7% and as segregating when the standard deviation between donors was above 5%. To diagnose cytomegalovirus status from the catalog of TCR beta chain sequences, a statistical classification framework was built. In a later analysis, TCR nucleotide sequences were compared against IMGT/GENE-DB human TR gene sequences so that V and J genes could be assigned. The TCRdist pipeline was used in a later analysis to assign CDR3 sequences and most-parsimonious VDJ recombination scenarios. A later analysis defined each TCR beta chain by its CDR3 amino acid sequence plus V-gene family, and excluded reads lacking a unique V-gene family. A later analysis removed over 500 highly shared, low-generation-probability nucleotide sequences to deal with suspected cross-contamination and a sequencing artifact. For each public chain, a later analysis derived a clonal expansion index from normalized ranks of inferred template counts within each repertoire. A later analysis computed generation probabilities with a VDJ recombination model fitted to out-of-frame rearrangements, and checked the results against IGoR. In a later analysis, TCR-TCR, TCR-HLA and TCR-CMV co-occurrence was scored with hypergeometric tests, and a repertoire-size bias correction was applied to TCR pairs. False discovery rates were estimated in a later analysis by permuting HLA or CMV assignments 20 times. In a later analysis, co-occurring TCRs were grouped using DBSCAN, with TCRdist sequence similarity added in when clustering inside HLA-allele-positive subsets. For co-occurrence clustering, repertoires with fewer than 30,000 or more than 120,000 public chains were excluded, along with a handful of repertoires with anomalous nucleotide sharing. TCRdb carries this immuneACCESS record with in-frame sequences only. Its versions omit some clonotypes, under half of them owing to an unresolved V gene in the studies checked, with the rest unexplained. The D gene and trimming were derived from the DNA, and the V and J assignments and clone size from that table. The sample's table lists a count of fewer than 250,000 clones. The ten largest make up around 0.95% of the sample.

This entry comes from a study of cytomegalovirus exposure and HLA in healthy donors (dated by TCRdb to about 2017). About the investigation overall: According to an earlier analysis of 587 of the donors, about 179 million T cells yielded 90 million to 130 million unique TCR beta sequences and around 280 Gb of sequence data. An early release covering approximately 600 HLA-typed donors comprised about 300 gigabases of sequencing data and tens of millions of unique TCR sequences. The genetic ancestry cluster associated with self-reported Caucasian donors included around 76% of the 398 genotyped donors. The study aimed to test whether signatures of past pathogen exposure could be identified by cataloging public T cell receptors. Using immunosequencing, the study profiled T cell repertoires from 550 to 750 subjects and related those repertoires to cytomegalovirus serostatus. A separate validation cohort of roughly 110 different subjects was used in addition to the roughly 720-subject first cohort. The study combined high-throughput TCR immunosequencing, statistical association of individual TCRs with disease status, and machine learning to predict cytomegalovirus infection status. In a later analysis, previously published TCR beta repertoires from 500 to 750 donors were re-analyzed and high-resolution HLA genotyping was added so that TCR occurrence patterns could be studied. In the later analysis, no new phenotypic data were used to find candidate immune exposures; instead, reliance was placed on TCR beta sequences and their occurrence across donors. To decide whether each TCR beta V gene segment behaved as functional or pseudogenic, an earlier analysis of some 540 of the donors relied on high-throughput TCR beta sequencing. Donor age, sex, ethnicity and CMV serostatus were collected together with the repertoire data. In a later genetic analysis, genome-wide SNP genotypes for about 65% of the 666 donors were used, and that subset was treated as a discovery cohort. All discovery cohort repertoires had been generated on a single sequencing platform. HLA typing included class I and class II loci at four-digit resolution. Typing coverage differed by locus: A, B, C, DRB1 and DQB1 were typed in roughly 629-640 donors, DQA1 in approximately 520, DPA1 in 606, and DPB1 in around 440. Because of strong linkage in the cohort, roughly five DR-DQ haplotypes were treated as single units for association and clustering. On average, about 200,000 unique TCR beta nucleotide sequences were sequenced per donor among a few hundred genotyped donors of the cohort, with about 17% of those sequences being non-productive. The research as a whole found: In a later analysis, several top co-occurrence clusters were reported to appear linked to parvovirus B19, influenza, CMV and Epstein-Barr virus. According to the authors, the approach could potentially be generalized to other disease states and immunological phenotypes. CMV serostatus was the only immune exposure information available for the cohort. When HLA alleles, especially DR and DQ, strongly co-occurred, TCR associations were difficult to assign to individual alleles. The classifier was reported to diagnose cytomegalovirus status with high specificity and sensitivity in both the original and validation cohorts. This cohort had only TCR beta chains sequenced, and the lack of alpha or paired-chain data limited which features could be detected. The study gave a list of about 170 TCR beta chains associated with cytomegalovirus. Some IMGT-functional V segments, including TRBV6-2 and TRBV6-3, could not be distinguished by the 87-base-pair reads and were therefore excluded. The presence/absence analyses assumed that sequencing depth was roughly uniform across donors, and that assumption may not be true. According to a later genetic analysis, donors in an Asian-associated ancestry cluster had fewer N-insertions in productive TCRs than the approximately 670-donor mean. The sequencing pipeline was judged likely to have produced a cluster of highly shared sequence variants as a technical artifact. Because HLA typing was missing for some donors at each locus, association tests included only the typed subset. In a later analysis, TCR association rates were found to vary across HLA loci, with the most associated TCRs seen for DRB1 alleles and the fewest for HLA-C alleles. In a later analysis, HLA-associated TCR beta chains were found to be more clonally expanded and to have lower generation probabilities than equally common non-associated chains. Most CMV-associated TCR beta chains appeared to be HLA-restricted in a later analysis, and the HLA associations seemed to be driven largely by CMV exposure. In vitro tests confirmed that a few of the cytomegalovirus-associated TCR beta chains recognize cytomegalovirus antigens. Most TCR sequences were observed very rarely across donors, whereas some public TCRs were present in many individuals. Correlated functional status among segregating V segments might be attributable to linkage disequilibrium, but an unknown experimental factor could not be ruled out. A further reported finding was that TCR beta sequences accurately predicted the HLA-A and HLA-B alleles for most subjects in the first cohort. Because counts were too low, some 17 rarely observed V segments, including chromosome 9 orphons, were left out of the earlier analysis of about 620 of the donors. In an earlier analysis of fewer than 750 of the donors, most TCR beta V segments were observed in productive rearrangements about 87% or about 30% of the time, broadly matching IMGT annotations. A later analysis associated 16,951 TCR beta sequences with specific HLA alleles at a false discovery rate of 0.05. In a later genetic analysis, a missense DCLRE1C variant was associated with V-gene and J-gene trimming of TCR beta chains, and the association was replicated in an independent cohort.

In total, fewer than 750 healthy bone marrow donors made up the cohort. At the time of sampling, every cohort member was nominally healthy, though immune exposures that went unrecorded were likely present. The donor tested CMV seropositive, placing the donor among the 290 or so seropositive members of the cohort. Every donor gave a peripheral blood sample, and the peripheral blood mononuclear cells from that sample were used for TCR beta sequencing. Genomic DNA was extracted from the blood cell samples with the Qiagen DNeasy Blood Extraction Kit. From its cysteine to its phenylalanine, the CDR3 spans 13 amino acids. Solely the CDR3 DNA is kept, with 39 bases framed from the first base. CDR1 MNHEY and CDR2 SVGAGI are derived from the germline V gene. Compared with germline, V lacks 2 bases and J lacks 6 bases; bases without a gene match: 4.

The receptor was derived from a woman in her twenties or thirties in good health and CMV-seropositive. This sequence uses TRBV6-5 and TRBJ2-7; 7 central bases correspond to TRBD2. The material sequenced was PBMCs. The DNA is as follows: TGTGCCAGCAGTTACGGCGGGAGCGGCGAGCAGTACTTC. Protein translation: CASSYGGSGEQYF.